The 21 T cell receptor beta chains below were found in one sample sequenced in a study of blood T cell repertoires in COVID-19. Libraries were prepared by immunoSEQ multiplex PCR; TCRdb keeps only in-frame clonotypes and omits some of them. The sample has 200,000 or so clones, just over 85% seen once. Sequencing was done on a sample of peripheral blood. The source is an elderly man with acute or convalescent COVID-19.

The chain carries TRBV7-2 and TRBJ1-1; perhaps TRBD1 as D (5 bases). CDR3 length equals 14 residues. The V end lost 0 bases, the J end lost 4 bases, and 9 bases lay between the germline ends. CDR1 SGHTA and CDR2 FQGNSA come from the germline V gene. The DNA for the CDR3 is TGTGCCAGCAGCTTAGCAGGGGCTGGCACTGAAGCTTTCTTT. This codes for CASSLAGAGTEAFF.

The chain carries TRBV11-3 and TRBJ2-5; D possibly corresponds to TRBD1 (6 bases). The V gene lost 0 bases and the J gene lost 0 bases, with 14 bases spanning the gap. The germline V gene has CDR1 SGHNT and CDR2 YENEEA. This CDR3 has 17 residues. The CDR3 region is CASSLEGRGQYQETQYF. Written as DNA, the CDR3 is TGTGCCAGCAGCTTAGAGGGCAGGGGCCAGTACCAAGAGACCCAGTACTTC.

V usage is TRBV4-1 and J usage is TRBJ1-6; 7 bases map to TRBD1. CDR1 MGHRA and CDR2 YSYEKL come from the germline V gene. CDR3 length: 18 residues. J was trimmed by 5 bases and V by 3 bases; bases with no gene match: 13. The CDR3 here is CASSHPAEDRENNSPLHF. In DNA form, the CDR3 reads TGCGCCAGCAGCCATCCCGCCGAAGACAGGGAAAATAATTCACCCCTCCACTTT.

The V call is TRBV9, the J call TRBJ1-3; maybe TRBD1 (5 bases). CDR1 and CDR2 from the germline V gene are SGDLS and YYNGEE. Trimming took 4 bases from V and 1 from J, leaving 9 bases between them. The CDR3 extends over 14 amino acids. The CDR3 region is CASSLGGSGNTIYF. The CDR3 DNA is TGTGCCAGCAGCTTGGGGGGTTCTGGAAACACCATATATTTT.

The chain is built from TRBV7-2 and TRBJ1-3; D unclear. Germline V gene sequence: CDR1 SGHTA, CDR2 FQGNSA. Deletions cut 3 bases from V and 0 bases from J, with 15 bases between. The CDR3 totals 17 residues. The CDR3 sequence: CASSFSSSSSSGNTIYF. The DNA for the CDR3 is TGTGCCAGCAGCTTTTCCTCAAGCTCTAGCTCTGGAAACACCATATATTTT.

The chain uses TRBV21-1 and TRBJ2-7; TRBD1 is taken as the D call from the table, unchecked against the DNA. TRBV21-1 is classified as a pseudogene. CDR3 size: 14 residues. DNA for the CDR3: TGTGCCAGCTGGGCGTTAGATTTCTCCTACGAGCAGTACGTC. It is translated as CASWALDFSYEQYV.

In its sample, this clone was seen once. The rearrangement joins TRBV24-1 to TRBJ2-3; 11 nucleotides line up with TRBD1. The germline V gene has CDR1 KGHDR and CDR2 SFDVKD. V lost 4 bases, J lost 6 bases, and 5 bases stayed unmatched. The CDR3 loop spans 15 amino acids. This CDR3 is CATSDHGQGADTQYF. The DNA for the CDR3 is TGTGCCACCAGTGACCATGGACAGGGGGCGGATACGCAGTATTTT.

The chain links TRBV6-5 to TRBJ2-7; TRBD2 matches at 7 bases. Germline CDR1 reads MNHEY; CDR2 reads SVGAGI. With 8 bases clipped from V and 3 bases from J, the junction kept 10 bases outside the gene matches. This CDR3 region has 14 residues. CDR3 protein: CASAAASGSYEQYF. Written as DNA, the CDR3 is TGTGCCAGCGCAGCTGCTAGCGGAAGCTACGAGCAGTACTTC.

This clone has only a few counts. CDR3 residues: CATSRVQGARYNEQFF. The DNA of the CDR3 is TGTGCCACCAGCAGAGTTCAGGGGGCGCGGTACAATGAGCAGTTCTTC. V is TRBV15 and J is TRBJ2-1; 8 nucleotides line up with TRBD1. The CDR3 totals 16 residues. Germline V gene data show CDR1 as LNHNV and CDR2 as YYDKDF (reference sequence). Trimming removed 1 base from V and 4 bases from J; junction bases left unmatched: 6.

The rearrangement uses TRBV11-2 and TRBJ2-1; D is undetermined. Germline CDR1 reads SGHAT; CDR2 reads FQNNGV. The ends were cut back, 1 base at V and 1 base at J, with 11 bases in the middle. The CDR3 totals 16 residues. CDR3 coding DNA: TGTGCCAGCAGCTTAGCGGGTACGGGTTCCTACAATGAGCAGTTCTTC. Its translation: CASSLAGTGSYNEQFF.

This sequence joins TRBV27 and TRBJ1-4; a weak D match, TRBD1 (5 bases). Per germline, CDR1 MNHEY and CDR2 SMNVEV (reference sequence). Trimming stripped 4 bases from V and 8 bases from J, with 14 bases between. This CDR3 spans 14 amino acids. CDR3 sequence reads: CASSSAGQGEKLFF. The CDR3 coding sequence is TGTGCCAGCAGTTCCGCAGGACAAGGCGAAAAACTGTTTTTT.

The chain uses TRBV24-1 and TRBJ2-1; 8 bases map to TRBD1. Germline CDR1 and CDR2: KGHDR and SFDVKD. Trimming at V came to 4 bases and at J to 7 bases, leaving 11 bases not matched to a gene. The CDR3 runs to 16 residues. CDR3 in amino acids: CATSDLGTGQRNEQFF. CDR3 nucleotides: TGTGCCACCAGTGACCTCGGGACAGGCCAAAGGAATGAGCAGTTCTTC.

In its sample, this clone was seen a few times. The V and J genes are TRBV19 and TRBJ2-2, with 9 bases lining up with TRBD2. V shed 6 bases, J shed 0 bases, and the junction held 5 bases outside the gene matches. This CDR3 has 16 amino acids. CDR1 and CDR2 from the germline V gene are LNHDA and SQIVND (reference sequence). The CDR3: CASRWAGGPNTGELFF. CDR3 sequence (DNA): TGTGCCAGTAGGTGGGCGGGAGGGCCGAACACCGGGGAGCTGTTTTTT.

This chain connects TRBV7-6 to TRBJ2-1, with 10 bases aligning to TRBD2. Germline V CDR1 and CDR2: SGHVS, FNYEAQ. The CDR3 totals 18 residues. The J segment lost 2 bases and the V segment lost 2 bases, leaving 9 bases of the junction unmatched. The DNA for the CDR3 is TGTGCCAGCAGCTTATTACAGCGGGAGGGCTCAACCTACAATGAGCAGTTCTTC. Amino acid sequence: CASSLLQREGSTYNEQFF.

This rearrangement joins TRBV28 to TRBJ2-3; 10 nucleotides line up with TRBD2. CDR3 size: 14 residues. The germline gives CDR1 MDHEN, CDR2 SYDVKM. V gave up 8 bases and J gave up 4 bases; unmatched junction bases: 6. This CDR3 reads CASASGSSPDTQYF. The CDR3 DNA sequence: TGTGCCAGCGCTAGCGGGAGTTCTCCAGATACGCAGTATTTT. The entire variable domain, with the rest obtained from reference TRBV28 and TRBJ2-3, is as follows: DVKVTQSSRYLVKRTGEKVFLECVQDMDHENMFWYRQDPGLGLRLIYFSYDVKMKEKGDIPEGYSVSREKKERFSLILESASTNQTSMYLCASASGSSPDTQYFGPGTRLTVL.

This chain links TRBV7-8 with TRBJ2-1; 9 bases fit TRBD1. The V gene end was trimmed by 5 bases and the J gene end by 5 bases; junction bases not matched to a gene: 7. Germline CDR1 and CDR2: SGHVS and FQNEAQ. This CDR3 has 15 residues. The CDR3 loop reads CASSLGQGRDNEQFF. CDR3 DNA: TGTGCCAGCAGCCTGGGACAGGGAAGGGACAATGAGCAGTTCTTC.

The V gene is TRBV30, the J gene TRBJ2-7, with TRBD1 identical over 7 bases. Unmatched junction bases numbered 5, after V lost 0 bases and J lost 3 bases. The CDR3 sequence is 14 residues long. The germline gives CDR1 GTSNPN, CDR2 SVGIG (reference sequence). CDR3 protein: CAWSVLDRSYEQYF. In DNA, the CDR3 is TGTGCCTGGAGTGTACTGGACAGGAGCTACGAGCAGTACTTC.

This clone was counted between two and nine times. The chain has TRBV18 and TRBJ2-2; TRBD1 is a possible D gene (7 bases). CDR1 and CDR2 from the germline V gene are KGHSH and LQKENI. V was clipped by 3 bases and J by 6 bases, with 14 bases between them. This CDR3 has 15 residues. CDR3 sequence (DNA): TGTGCCAGCTCACCGACCCAGGGGGGCGCCGGGGAGCTGTTTTTT. It specifies CASSPTQGGAGELFF.

V usage is TRBV7-8 and J usage is TRBJ2-4; 13 positions match TRBD2. The germline gives CDR1 SGHVS, CDR2 FQNEAQ. After removal of 5 bases from V and 0 bases from J, the junction contained 4 bases not matched to a gene. The CDR3 contains 17 residues. CDR3 region: CASSRGTSGVAKNIQYF. The CDR3 DNA is TGTGCCAGCAGCCGAGGGACTAGCGGGGTAGCCAAAAACATTCAGTACTTC.

The rearrangement links TRBV9 to TRBJ1-2; D possibly corresponds to TRBD1 (5 bases). The CDR3 has 15 amino acids. V gave up 3 bases and J gave up 2 bases, with 14 bases separating them. Germline-derived CDR1 and CDR2 are SGDLS and YYNGEE. In DNA, the CDR3 is TGTGCCAGCAGCGCACAGACAGCGTTAAACTATGGCTACACCTTC. It specifies CASSAQTALNYGYTF.

The V gene is TRBV6-5, the J gene TRBJ2-7; 8 nucleotides agree with TRBD1. The CDR3 covers 13 residues. V lost 11 bases to trimming and J lost 1 base; unmatched junction nucleotides: 7. Germline V gene lookup returns CDR1 MNHEY and CDR2 SVGAGI. The CDR3 DNA is TGTGCCGCCTCCGGGACAGGATCCTACGAGCAGTACTTC. This sequence encodes CAASGTGSYEQYF.